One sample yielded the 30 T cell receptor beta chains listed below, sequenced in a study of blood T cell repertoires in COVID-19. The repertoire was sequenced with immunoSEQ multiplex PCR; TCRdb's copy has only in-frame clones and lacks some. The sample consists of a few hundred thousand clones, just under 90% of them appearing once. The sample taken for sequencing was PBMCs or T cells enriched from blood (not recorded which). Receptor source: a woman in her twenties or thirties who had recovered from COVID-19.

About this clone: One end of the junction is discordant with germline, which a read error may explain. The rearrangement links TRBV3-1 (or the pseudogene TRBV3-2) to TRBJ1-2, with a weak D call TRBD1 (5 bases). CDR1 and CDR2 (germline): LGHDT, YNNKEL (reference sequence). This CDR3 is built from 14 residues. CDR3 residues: CASTQGAANYGYTF. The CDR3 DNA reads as TGTGCCAGCACCCAAGGGGCAGCTAACTATGGCTACACCTTC.

CDR3 nucleotides: TGTGCCAGCAGCTCCCAGGCAGGGCCCTACGAGCAGTACTTC. It codes for CASSSQAGPYEQYF. V gene TRBV7-9 combines with J gene TRBJ2-7; possible D gene TRBD1, 5 bases. CDR1 is SEHNR, CDR2 FQNEAQ, per germline (reference sequence). The CDR3 runs 14 residues. The V end lost 4 bases, the J end lost 2 bases, and 12 bases lay between the germline ends.

The CDR3 protein is CASSFDGASTEAFF. CDR3 bases: TGTGCCAGCAGCTTTGATGGGGCGAGCACTGAAGCTTTCTTT. The chain has TRBV7-3 and TRBJ1-1; possibly TRBD1 for D (5 bases). The CDR3 length is 14 residues. The V and J ends lost 3 bases and 4 bases respectively, with 12 bases between them. Germline assignment: CDR1 SGHTA and CDR2 FQGTGA.

The CDR3 sequence is CASSLAPRHGGEQYF. The CDR3 DNA sequence: TGCGCCAGCAGCTTGGCCCCGAGGCACGGAGGCGAGCAGTACTTC. The V gene is TRBV5-1, the J gene TRBJ2-7; possibly TRBD2 for D (5 bases). Trimming pared 0 bases from V and 6 bases from J, leaving 16 bases between. Germline lookup yields CDR1 SGHRS and CDR2 YFSETQ. The CDR3 is 15 amino acids.

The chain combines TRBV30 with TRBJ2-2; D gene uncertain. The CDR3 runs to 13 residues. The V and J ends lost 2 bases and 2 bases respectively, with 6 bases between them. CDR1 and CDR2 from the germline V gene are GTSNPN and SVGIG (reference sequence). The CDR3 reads CAWSPRNTGELFF. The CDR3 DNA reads TGTGCCTGGAGTCCCAGAAACACCGGGGAGCTGTTTTTT.

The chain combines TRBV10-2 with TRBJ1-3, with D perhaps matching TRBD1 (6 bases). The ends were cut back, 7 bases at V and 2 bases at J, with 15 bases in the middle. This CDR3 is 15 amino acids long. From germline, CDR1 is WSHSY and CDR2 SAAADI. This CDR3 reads CASNPYTGPGNTIYF. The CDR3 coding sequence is TGCGCCAGCAACCCTTATACAGGGCCTGGAAACACCATATATTTT.

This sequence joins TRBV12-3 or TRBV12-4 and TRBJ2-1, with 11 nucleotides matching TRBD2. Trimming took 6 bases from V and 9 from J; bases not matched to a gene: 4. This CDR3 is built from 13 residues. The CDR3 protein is CASSGLAGGEQFF. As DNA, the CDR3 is TGTGCCAGCAGCGGACTAGCGGGTGGTGAGCAGTTCTTC.

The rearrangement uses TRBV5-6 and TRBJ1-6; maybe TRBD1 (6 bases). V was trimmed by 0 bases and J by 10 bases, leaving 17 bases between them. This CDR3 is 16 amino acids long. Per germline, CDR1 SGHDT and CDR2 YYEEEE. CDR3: CASSLGAGQGRSPLHF. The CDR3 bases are TGTGCCAGCAGCTTGGGGGCCGGGCAGGGGAGATCACCCCTCCACTTT.

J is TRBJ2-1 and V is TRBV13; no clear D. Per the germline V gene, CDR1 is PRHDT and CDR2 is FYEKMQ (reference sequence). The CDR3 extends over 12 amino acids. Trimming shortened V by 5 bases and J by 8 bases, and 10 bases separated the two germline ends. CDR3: CASSPLRDEQFF. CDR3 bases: TGTGCCAGCAGCCCCCTTCGGGATGAGCAGTTCTTC.

The chain's CDR3 is CASGLDSPEAFF. As DNA, the CDR3 is TGTGCTAGTGGTTTGGACAGTCCTGAAGCTTTCTTT. V usage is TRBV12-5 and J usage is TRBJ1-1; D is undetermined. This CDR3 is 12 amino acids long. Germline loops: CDR1 LGHNT, CDR2 FRNRAP. The germline V and J ends were trimmed by 1 base and 6 bases, with 6 bases remaining between them.

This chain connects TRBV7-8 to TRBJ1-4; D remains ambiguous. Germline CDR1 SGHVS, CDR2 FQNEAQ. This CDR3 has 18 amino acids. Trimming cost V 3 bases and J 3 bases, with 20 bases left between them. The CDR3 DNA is TGTGCCAGCAGCTTCGCCCCGATTTTCCGGCGGGCTAATGAAAAACTGTTTTTT. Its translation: CASSFAPIFRRANEKLFF.

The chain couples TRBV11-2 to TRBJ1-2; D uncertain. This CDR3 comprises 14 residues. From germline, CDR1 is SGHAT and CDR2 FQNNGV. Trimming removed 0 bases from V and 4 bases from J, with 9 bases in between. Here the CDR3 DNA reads TGTGCCAGCAGCTTAGATTCGAGATTCTATGGCTACACCTTC. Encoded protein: CASSLDSRFYGYTF.

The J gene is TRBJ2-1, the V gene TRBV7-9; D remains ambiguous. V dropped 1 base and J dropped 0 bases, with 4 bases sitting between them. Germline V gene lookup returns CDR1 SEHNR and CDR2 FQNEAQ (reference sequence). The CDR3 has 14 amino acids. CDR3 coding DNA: TGTGCCAGCAGCTTAGGGAGCTCCTACAATGAGCAGTTCTTC. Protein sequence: CASSLGSSYNEQFF.

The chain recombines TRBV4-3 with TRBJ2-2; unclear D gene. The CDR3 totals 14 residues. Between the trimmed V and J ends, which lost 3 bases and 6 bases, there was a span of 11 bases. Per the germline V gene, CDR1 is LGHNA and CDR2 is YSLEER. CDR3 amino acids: CASSQSYLSGELFF. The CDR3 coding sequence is TGCGCCAGCAGCCAGTCGTACCTATCCGGGGAGCTGTTTTTT.

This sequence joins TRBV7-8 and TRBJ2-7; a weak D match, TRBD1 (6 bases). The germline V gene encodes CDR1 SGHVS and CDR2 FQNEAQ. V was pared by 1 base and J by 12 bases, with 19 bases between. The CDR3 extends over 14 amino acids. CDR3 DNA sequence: TGTGCCAGCAGCTTAGAGACAGGCTCCCCATTTGCGTACTTC. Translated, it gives CASSLETGSPFAYF.

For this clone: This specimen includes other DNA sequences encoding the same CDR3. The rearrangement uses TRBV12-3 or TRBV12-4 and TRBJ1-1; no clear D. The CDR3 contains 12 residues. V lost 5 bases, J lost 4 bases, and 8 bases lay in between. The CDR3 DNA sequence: TGTGCCAGCAGTGCCGACTCCACTGAAGCTTTCTTT. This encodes CASSADSTEAFF.

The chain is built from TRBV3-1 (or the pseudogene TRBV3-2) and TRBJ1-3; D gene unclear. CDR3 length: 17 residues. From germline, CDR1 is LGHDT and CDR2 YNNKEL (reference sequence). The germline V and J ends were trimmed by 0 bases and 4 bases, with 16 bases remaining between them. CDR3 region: CASSQDIRQDLGNTIYF. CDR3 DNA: TGTGCCAGCAGCCAAGATATCCGGCAGGATCTCGGAAACACCATATATTTT.

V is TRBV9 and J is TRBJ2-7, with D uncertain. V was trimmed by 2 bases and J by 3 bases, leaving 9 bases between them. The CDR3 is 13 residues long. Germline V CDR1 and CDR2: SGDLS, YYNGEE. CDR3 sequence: CASSVDTNYEQYF. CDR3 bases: TGTGCCAGCAGCGTCGACACAAACTACGAGCAGTACTTC.

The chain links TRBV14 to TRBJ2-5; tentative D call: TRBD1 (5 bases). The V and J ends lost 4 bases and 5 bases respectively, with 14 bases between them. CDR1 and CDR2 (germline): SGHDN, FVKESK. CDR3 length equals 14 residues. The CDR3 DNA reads TGTGCCAGCAGCCCTGACCAGGGATCGGAGACCCAGTACTTC. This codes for CASSPDQGSETQYF.

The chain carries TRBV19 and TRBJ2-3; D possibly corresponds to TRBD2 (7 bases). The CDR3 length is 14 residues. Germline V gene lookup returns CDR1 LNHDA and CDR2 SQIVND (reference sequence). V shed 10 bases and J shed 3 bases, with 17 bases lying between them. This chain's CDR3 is CATGEGGRTDTQYF. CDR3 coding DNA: TGTGCCACCGGGGAGGGGGGTAGGACAGATACGCAGTATTTT.

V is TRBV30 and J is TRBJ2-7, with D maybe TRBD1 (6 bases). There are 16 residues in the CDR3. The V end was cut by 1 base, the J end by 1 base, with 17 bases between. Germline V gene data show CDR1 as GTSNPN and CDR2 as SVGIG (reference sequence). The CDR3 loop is CAWSGWAGTKSYEQYF. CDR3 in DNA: TGTGCCTGGAGTGGTTGGGCCGGGACAAAATCCTACGAGCAGTACTTC.

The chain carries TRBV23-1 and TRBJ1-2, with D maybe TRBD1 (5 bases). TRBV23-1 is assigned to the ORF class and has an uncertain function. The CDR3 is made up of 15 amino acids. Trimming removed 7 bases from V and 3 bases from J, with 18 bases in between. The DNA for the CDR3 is TGCGCCAGCACCAACGACCAGGGTGCTCACTATGGCTACACCTTC. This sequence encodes CASTNDQGAHYGYTF.

The DNA for the CDR3 is TGTGCTAGTGGTTTCGCTCCCGGGACAGGGGACTATGGCTACACCTTC. This translates into CASGFAPGTGDYGYTF. V gene TRBV12-5 combines with J gene TRBJ1-2; 10 nucleotides align to TRBD1. CDR3 length: 16 amino acids. V dropped 3 bases and J dropped 3; count of bases not matched to a gene: 7. Germline CDR1 and CDR2: LGHNT and FRNRAP.

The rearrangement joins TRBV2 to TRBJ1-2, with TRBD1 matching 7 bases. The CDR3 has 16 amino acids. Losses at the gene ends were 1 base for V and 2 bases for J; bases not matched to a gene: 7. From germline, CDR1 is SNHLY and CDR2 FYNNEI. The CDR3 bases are TGTGCCAGCAGTGAAGGGGGAGGACAGGACAACTATGGCTACACCTTC. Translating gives CASSEGGGQDNYGYTF.

The DNA for the CDR3 is TGTGCCAGCAGCCTGTCCCGGGACAGGGAAGGACTGTTTTTT. Amino acids: CASSLSRDREGLFF. V and J are TRBV13 and TRBJ1-4; 9 nucleotides line up with TRBD1. Trimming at V came to 5 bases and at J to 13 bases, leaving 11 bases not matched to a gene. The CDR3 sequence is 14 residues long. CDR1 PRHDT and CDR2 FYEKMQ come from the germline V gene (reference sequence).

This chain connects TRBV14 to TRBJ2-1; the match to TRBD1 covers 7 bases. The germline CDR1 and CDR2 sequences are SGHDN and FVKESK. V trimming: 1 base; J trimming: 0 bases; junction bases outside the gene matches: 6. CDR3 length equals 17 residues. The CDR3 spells CASSQGTGVTSYNEQFF. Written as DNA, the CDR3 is TGTGCCAGCAGCCAAGGAACAGGGGTTACCTCCTACAATGAGCAGTTCTTC.

The CDR3 DNA sequence: TGTGCCAGCAGTAGCAGCCGGAGCTCCTACGAGCAGTACTTC. This sequence encodes CASSSSRSSYEQYF. V gene TRBV27 combines with J gene TRBJ2-7, with unresolved D. Trimming cost V 5 bases and J 0 bases, with 11 bases left between them. The CDR3 loop spans 14 amino acids. CDR1 and CDR2 from the germline V gene are MNHEY and SMNVEV (reference sequence).

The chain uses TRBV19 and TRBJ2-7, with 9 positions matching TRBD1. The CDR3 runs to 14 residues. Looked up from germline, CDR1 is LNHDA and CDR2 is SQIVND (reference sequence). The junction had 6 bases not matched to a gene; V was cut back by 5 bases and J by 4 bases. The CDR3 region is CASSATGGNYEQYF. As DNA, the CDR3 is TGTGCCAGTAGTGCGACAGGGGGAAATTACGAGCAGTACTTC.

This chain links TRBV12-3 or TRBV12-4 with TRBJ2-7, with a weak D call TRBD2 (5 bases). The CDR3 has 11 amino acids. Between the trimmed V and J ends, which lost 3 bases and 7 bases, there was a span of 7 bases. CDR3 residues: CASSFGEEQYF. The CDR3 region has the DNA TGTGCCAGCAGTTTCGGGGAAGAGCAGTACTTC.

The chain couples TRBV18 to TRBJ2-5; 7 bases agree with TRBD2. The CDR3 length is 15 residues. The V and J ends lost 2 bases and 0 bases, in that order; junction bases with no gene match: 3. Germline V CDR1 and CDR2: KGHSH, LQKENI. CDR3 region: CASSPSAGDQETQYF. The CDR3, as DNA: TGTGCCAGCTCACCATCTGCGGGGGACCAAGAGACCCAGTACTTC.